Detailed here is one T cell receptor (beta chain). Its antigen target is currently unknown. No qualities accompany the bases; no much larger clone lies one base away. This record comes from a study of a mutant IDH1 vaccine in newly diagnosed glioma (dated by TCRdb to the early 2020s). General notes on the study: In the chemotherapy-containing groups, vaccination started alongside temozolomide cycles, whereas in patients who had radiotherapy alone it started 4-6 weeks after radiotherapy. Peripheral blood samples were drawn at six visits, namely V03 (baseline), V05, V07, V10, V12 and V13. The approximately 33 treated patients were around 62% male and around 40% female, with a mean age of around 40 years. Before enrollment, patients had received standard therapy of radiotherapy alone, temozolomide alone, or radiochemotherapy with temozolomide; most received the combination. Visit V12 was the week-35 safety follow-up and visit V13 was the week-47 end of study. For exploratory analyses, longitudinal TCRB deep sequencing was carried out in some 25 treated patients wherever samples were available. General conclusions and limits of the study: Across multiple MHC alleles, vaccine-induced immune responses were seen in around 93% of patients. It was noted by the authors that analyses of patient blood samples could not be reproduced owing to sample limitations. Pseudoprogression seemed to be unrelated to changes in the top peripheral T cell clonotypes found by TCRB sequencing. Availability determined which PBMC samples were chosen for TCRB deep sequencing.

Cut back by 0 bases and 7 bases, the V and J ends lie 10 bases apart. The germline V gene specifies SGHDN as CDR1 and FVKESK as CDR2. Reading from cysteine to phenylalanine, the CDR3 counts 14 amino acids. Solely the CDR3 DNA is kept, with 42 bases framed from the first base. According to the study, the label for this sample's time point signals: week 47, end of study. A 20-mer mutant IDH1 peptide at 300 micrograms in Montanide made up each vaccine dose, which was injected subcutaneously together with topical imiquimod. Across visits V03 through V10, patients got a total of eight vaccinations, given in weeks 1, 3, 5, 7, 11, 15, 19 and 23. Donors had newly diagnosed WHO grade 3 or 4 IDH1-mutant astrocytomas with loss of nuclear ATRX. The samples were drawn from NOA16, a multicentre, single-arm, open-label phase I trial in Germany that tested a mutant IDH1 peptide vaccine in humans for the first time. Genomic DNA for TCRB sequencing was extracted from EDTA blood using the DNeasy Blood and Tissue Kit.

The library relied on the immunoSEQ multiplex PCR assay. Rearranged TCR beta chain sequences were amplified with the hsTCRB Kit following the manufacturer's protocol. TCRB libraries were sequenced on an Illumina MiSeq. The source study handled its data this way. The proprietary platform of the kit vendor was used for demultiplexing, trimming and gene mapping. This is the immuneACCESS table as TCRdb keeps it, with only in-frame sequences that have V and J called. A part of the clones is gone; compared with another copy, unresolved V genes explain less than half, and the rest is unexplained. The D gene and trimming were derived from the DNA, and the V and J assignments and clone size from that table. In this sample the table shows about 85,000 clones, about nine tenths of which occur a single time. Of the sample, approximately 0.8% falls within the top ten clones.

The receptor was isolated from a woman between 45 and 65 years old with glioma. The source material was PBMCs, sampled from a glioma patient whose treatment included an IDH1 peptide vaccine. Recombination joined TRBV14 with TRBJ2-1; the D gene is unclear. CDR3 region: CASSQDGRGNEQFF. The nucleotide sequence reads as follows: TGTGCCAGCAGCCAAGACGGCCGAGGAAATGAGCAGTTCTTC.